A single sample gave rise to the 27 T cell receptor beta chains below, sequenced in a study of control samples from healthy donors and cancer patients. TCRdb's table, derived via immunoSEQ multiplex PCR, lists solely in-frame clones and lacks some. Of roughly 100,000 clones in the sample, approximately 83% were seen once. Sequenced sample: blood. The source of these receptors is a woman aged 50 to 60 in good health.

The rearrangement joins TRBV30 to TRBJ2-2; D remains unclear. Germline V lookup: CDR1 GTSNPN, CDR2 SVGIG (reference sequence). Trimming shortened V by 2 bases and J by 2 bases, and 9 bases separated the two germline ends. The CDR3 consists of 14 residues. CDR3 protein: CAWSRVPNTGELFF. The CDR3 nucleotides are TGTGCCTGGAGTAGAGTACCCAACACCGGGGAGCTGTTTTTT.

This clone has just a few counts. This sequence joins TRBV21-1 and TRBJ2-1; TRBD2, the table's D call, lacks a check against the DNA. TRBV21-1 is marked as a pseudogene. This CDR3 has 15 amino acids. The CDR3 sequence is CASSKIGQGGDEQFF. CDR3 coding DNA: TGTGCCAGCAGCAAAATAGGGCAGGGAGGGGATGAGCAGTTCTTC.

This chain uses TRBV19 with TRBJ1-2, with 9 nucleotides matching TRBD1. There are 13 residues in the CDR3. Germline V CDR1 and CDR2: LNHDA, SQIVND (reference sequence). The V and J ends lost 6 bases and 7 bases, in that order; junction bases with no gene match: 6. CDR3 sequence (DNA): TGTGCCAGTAGGGCGGGACAGGGACGTGGCTACACCTTC. This translates into CASRAGQGRGYTF.

The rearrangement joins TRBV28 to TRBJ1-5; D is undetermined. Trimming pared 6 bases from V and 4 bases from J, leaving 16 bases between. The CDR3 contains 15 residues. CDR1 and CDR2 from the germline V gene are MDHEN and SYDVKM. In DNA form, the CDR3 reads TGTGCCAGCAGCCCGTGGGAAGGGCAAAATCAGCCCCAGCATTTT. It yields the protein CASSPWEGQNQPQHF.

J is TRBJ1-1 and V is TRBV7-8; D might be TRBD1 (5 bases). Germline values: CDR1 SGHVS, CDR2 FQNEAQ. V was cut by 6 bases and J by 7 bases, with 9 bases left in between. CDR3 length: 11 amino acids. The CDR3: CASRDSFEAFF. CDR3 in DNA: TGTGCCAGCAGAGACAGTTTTGAAGCTTTCTTT.

The rearrangement links TRBV11-2 to TRBJ2-6; 7 bases match TRBD1. The CDR3 is 15 residues long. J lost 2 bases, V lost 5 bases, and 3 bases had no gene match. Germline CDR1 reads SGHAT; CDR2 reads FQNNGV. The CDR3 sequence is CASSQGTAGANVLTF. CDR3 DNA sequence: TGTGCCAGCAGCCAAGGGACAGCTGGGGCCAACGTCCTGACTTTC.

The rearrangement joins TRBV27 to TRBJ1-1; D call uncertain. The V end was cut by 3 bases, the J end by 5 bases, with 10 bases between. The CDR3 has 13 amino acids. Germline loops: CDR1 MNHEY, CDR2 SMNVEV (reference sequence). The CDR3 loop reads CASSFYVTTEAFF. Written as DNA, the CDR3 is TGTGCCAGCAGTTTCTATGTGACAACTGAAGCTTTCTTT.

This clone occurred a few times. This chain uses TRBV11-2 with TRBJ2-7, with TRBD2 identical over 7 bases. Germline V gene lookup returns CDR1 SGHAT and CDR2 FQNNGV. J was trimmed by 10 bases and V by 5 bases; bases with no gene match: 11. CDR3 length: 13 amino acids. The CDR3 coding sequence is TGTGCCAGCAGCCGAGAGGTTATGGGACTACAGTACTTC. This sequence encodes CASSREVMGLQYF.

This chain connects TRBV3-1 (or the pseudogene TRBV3-2) to TRBJ1-1; D not certain. The CDR3 length is 15 residues. Trimming removed 4 bases from V and 4 bases from J, with 16 bases in between. Germline loops: CDR1 LGHDT, CDR2 YNNKEL (reference sequence). CDR3 amino acids: CASSPRPQRGTEAFF. The CDR3 coding sequence is TGTGCCAGCAGCCCGAGACCCCAAAGAGGCACTGAAGCTTTCTTT.

The chain links TRBV6-2 or TRBV6-3 to TRBJ2-7, with D possibly TRBD2 on 5 matching bases. Deletions cut 4 bases from V and 0 bases from J, with 22 bases between. CDR1 is MNHEY and CDR2 is SVGEGT in the germline V gene. The length of the CDR3 is 18 residues. CDR3: CASSFSARLRGNSYEQYF. DNA for the CDR3: TGTGCCAGCAGTTTTTCCGCGCGCCTCCGGGGAAACTCCTACGAGCAGTACTTC.

The chain carries TRBV29-1 and TRBJ2-5; possibly TRBD1 for D (6 bases). This CDR3 is built from 12 residues. Deletions cut 6 bases from V and 5 bases from J, with 13 bases between. Germline assignment: CDR1 SQVTM and CDR2 ANQGSEA. CDR3 DNA sequence: TGCAGCGTCGGACAGTCTGGGGAGACCCAGTACTTC. Translating it yields CSVGQSGETQYF.

The gene calls are TRBV7-9 and TRBJ1-2; D perhaps matches TRBD1 (6 bases). Germline assignment: CDR1 SEHNR and CDR2 FQNEAQ (reference sequence). The CDR3 is 14 residues long. V was clipped by 1 base and J by 10 bases, with 16 bases between them. The CDR3 sequence is CASSLGSGARVYTF. The CDR3 nucleotides are TGTGCCAGCAGCTTAGGTTCGGGGGCGAGGGTCTACACCTTC.

V and J are TRBV30 and TRBJ2-7; TRBD1 matches 9 bases. This CDR3 comprises 13 residues. V shed 2 bases and J 7 bases; nucleotides not matched to a gene: 6. The germline CDR1 and CDR2 sequences are GTSNPN and SVGIG (reference sequence). The CDR3 loop reads CAWSIGQGREQYF. The CDR3 bases are TGTGCCTGGAGTATAGGACAGGGGCGTGAGCAGTACTTC.

The rearrangement uses TRBV10-3 and TRBJ2-5; D perhaps matches TRBD2 (6 bases). V was trimmed by 6 bases and J by 5 bases, leaving 13 bases between them. Germline values: CDR1 ENHRY, CDR2 SYGVKD. This CDR3 region has 13 residues. This CDR3 reads CAISGGVGETQYF. The CDR3 DNA is TGTGCCATCAGCGGGGGAGTCGGGGAGACCCAGTACTTC.

The chain joins TRBV3-1 (or the pseudogene TRBV3-2) to TRBJ2-7, with unresolved D. The germline gives CDR1 LGHDT, CDR2 YNNKEL (reference sequence). There are 11 residues in the CDR3. V gave up 1 base and J gave up 7 bases, with 5 bases separating them. The CDR3 spells CASSQAGEQYF. CDR3 nucleotides: TGTGCCAGCAGCCAAGCCGGGGAGCAGTACTTC.

The chain joins TRBV2 to TRBJ2-7; either TRBD1 or TRBD2 may supply D (5 bases each). CDR1 SNHLY and CDR2 FYNNEI come from the germline V gene. Trimming removed 6 bases at V and 10 bases at J, with 22 bases between. This CDR3 has 14 amino acids. The chain's CDR3 is CASRAGDLNREQYF. The CDR3 DNA reads as TGTGCCAGCAGGGCCGGGGACCTCAACCGGGAACAGTACTTC.

V gene TRBV28 combines with J gene TRBJ1-2; possible D gene TRBD1, 5 bases. Trimming left V 8 bases short and J 4 bases short, with 14 bases between. The CDR3 extends over 13 amino acids. Germline CDR1 and CDR2: MDHEN and SYDVKM. CDR3 DNA: TGTGCCAGCGCCGCGGGGGGAGGCTATGGCTACACCTTC. This gives the protein CASAAGGGYGYTF.

V gene TRBV28 combines with J gene TRBJ1-1; D gene uncertain. Per germline, CDR1 MDHEN and CDR2 SYDVKM. CDR3 size: 15 residues. Trimming shortened V by 3 bases and J by 0 bases, and 11 bases separated the two germline ends. Written as DNA, the CDR3 is TGTGCCAGCAGTTTGGCGGGTGTGGTGAACACTGAAGCTTTCTTT. Its protein is CASSLAGVVNTEAFF.

Turning to this clone: Since a much larger clone is just one base distant, this may be a read error. The sample carries other DNA sequences with the same CDR3. This chain joins TRBV30 and TRBJ1-5; D ambiguous. The CDR3 spans 15 residues. Looked up from germline, CDR1 is GTSNPN and CDR2 is SVGIG (reference sequence). V dropped 0 bases and J dropped 0 bases, with 9 bases sitting between them. In DNA form, the CDR3 reads TGTGCCTGGAGTGTAGGGCAATATAGCAATCAGCCCCAGCATTTT. It is translated as CAWSVGQYSNQPQHF. The variable domain in full, completed from reference TRBV30 and TRBJ1-5, reads SQTIHQWPATLVQPVGSPLSLECTVEGTSNPNLYWYRQAAGRGLQLLFYSVGIGQISSEVPQNLSASRPQDRQFILSSKKLLLSDSGFYLCAWSVGQYSNQPQHFGDGTRLSIL.

The chain combines TRBV19 with TRBJ1-5; 7 bases are a match to TRBD1. CDR1 LNHDA and CDR2 SQIVND come from the germline V gene (reference sequence). The V and J ends lost 6 bases and 2 bases, in that order; junction bases with no gene match: 4. The CDR3 has 14 amino acids. The CDR3 here is CASRGGSGNQPQHF. The CDR3 DNA reads as TGTGCCAGTAGAGGGGGCTCGGGCAATCAGCCCCAGCATTTT. Based on the CDR3 plus reference TRBV19 and TRBJ1-5, the full variable domain is DGGITQSPKYLFRKEGQNVTLSCEQNLNHDAMYWYRQDPGQGLRLIYYSQIVNDFQKGDIAEGYSVSREKKESFPLTVTSAQKNPTAFYLCASRGGSGNQPQHFGDGTRLSIL.

The CDR3 nucleotides are TGTGCCAGCAGCCCGATGGGCCAGCCCCAGCATTTT. As protein: CASSPMGQPQHF. The chain has TRBV7-8 and TRBJ1-5, with D hard to call. The V and J ends lost 5 bases and 7 bases respectively, with 9 bases between them. The CDR3 extends over 12 amino acids. Germline V gene data show CDR1 as SGHVS and CDR2 as FQNEAQ.

The chain carries TRBV10-1 and TRBJ2-7, with a weak D call TRBD1 (6 bases). V was pared by 3 bases and J by 1 base, with 16 bases between. CDR1 is WNHNN and CDR2 is SYGVQD in the germline V gene (reference sequence). This CDR3 is 16 amino acids long. CDR3 bases: TGCGCCAGCAGTGACCCCGGGACATTGGCATCCTACGAGCAGTACTTC. Its translation: CASSDPGTLASYEQYF.

This chain connects TRBV11-1 to TRBJ2-2; perhaps D is TRBD1 or TRBD2 (5 bases each). The CDR3 totals 18 residues. Trimming took 0 bases from V and 1 from J, leaving 15 bases between them. Germline assignment: CDR1 SGHAT and CDR2 FQDESV (reference sequence). The CDR3 protein is CASSLASRDPWNTGELFF. The CDR3, as DNA: TGTGCCAGCAGCTTAGCCTCCCGGGACCCTTGGAACACCGGGGAGCTGTTTTTT.

The chain uses TRBV10-3 and TRBJ2-5, with unresolved D. Germline loops: CDR1 ENHRY, CDR2 SYGVKD. This CDR3 has 12 residues. V was cut by 5 bases and J by 4 bases, with 8 bases left in between. The CDR3 bases are TGTGCCATCAGTCGGGTTGGAGAGACCCAGTACTTC. It is translated as CAISRVGETQYF.

This chain connects TRBV4-3 to TRBJ2-3; 10 nucleotides align to TRBD2. CDR1 and CDR2 (germline): LGHNA, YSLEER. This CDR3 is built from 16 residues. Germline trimming cut 0 bases from V and 11 bases from J; bases unmatched to any gene: 11. The CDR3 loop reads CASSQDWPSGGDRQYF. CDR3 bases: TGCGCCAGCAGCCAAGATTGGCCTAGCGGGGGTGACCGGCAGTATTTT.

This chain joins TRBV30 and TRBJ2-2, with a weak D call TRBD2 (6 bases). CDR1 GTSNPN and CDR2 SVGIG come from the germline V gene (reference sequence). The germline V and J ends were trimmed by 0 bases and 4 bases, with 18 bases remaining between them. The CDR3 has 17 residues. Here the CDR3 DNA reads TGTGCCTGGAGTGTACTTCCGGGGGAGAGACCCACCGGGGAGCTGTTTTTT. Protein product: CAWSVLPGERPTGELFF.

The chain carries TRBV10-3 and TRBJ2-7; no clear D gene. V was pared by 5 bases and J by 6 bases, with 8 bases between. Germline CDR1 is ENHRY and CDR2 is SYGVKD. CDR3 length: 11 residues. The CDR3: CAISNPSEQYF. In DNA, the CDR3 is TGTGCCATCAGTAACCCATCCGAGCAGTACTTC.